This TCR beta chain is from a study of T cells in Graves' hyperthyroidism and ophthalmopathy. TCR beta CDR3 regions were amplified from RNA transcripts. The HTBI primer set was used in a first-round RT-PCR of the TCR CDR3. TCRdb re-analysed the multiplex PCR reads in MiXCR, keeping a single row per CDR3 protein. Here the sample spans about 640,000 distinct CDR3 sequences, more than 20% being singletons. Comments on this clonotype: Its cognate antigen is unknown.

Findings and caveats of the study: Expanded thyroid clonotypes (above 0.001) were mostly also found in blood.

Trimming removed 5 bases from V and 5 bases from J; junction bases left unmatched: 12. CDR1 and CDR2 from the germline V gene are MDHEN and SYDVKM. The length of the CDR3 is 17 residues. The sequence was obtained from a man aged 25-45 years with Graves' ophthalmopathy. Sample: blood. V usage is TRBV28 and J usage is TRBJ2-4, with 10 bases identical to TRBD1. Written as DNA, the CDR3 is TGTGCCAGCAGTCCACGCCACCTGGGACAGGGGCAAAACATTCAGTACTTC. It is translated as CASSPRHLGQGQNIQYF.